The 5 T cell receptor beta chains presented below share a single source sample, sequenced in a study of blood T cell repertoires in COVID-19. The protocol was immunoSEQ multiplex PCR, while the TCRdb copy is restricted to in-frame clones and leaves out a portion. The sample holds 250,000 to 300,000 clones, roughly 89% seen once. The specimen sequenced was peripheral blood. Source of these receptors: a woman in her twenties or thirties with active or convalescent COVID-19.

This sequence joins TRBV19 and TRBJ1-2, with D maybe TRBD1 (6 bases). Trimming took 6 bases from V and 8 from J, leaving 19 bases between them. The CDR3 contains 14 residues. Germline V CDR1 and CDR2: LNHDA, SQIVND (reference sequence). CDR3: CASSLTGSPSGYTF. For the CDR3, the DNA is TGTGCCAGTAGCCTAACAGGGTCCCCTTCGGGCTACACCTTC. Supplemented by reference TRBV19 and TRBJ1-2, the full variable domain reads DGGITQSPKYLFRKEGQNVTLSCEQNLNHDAMYWYRQDPGQGLRLIYYSQIVNDFQKGDIAEGYSVSREKKESFPLTVTSAQKNPTAFYLCASSLTGSPSGYTFGSGTRLTVV.

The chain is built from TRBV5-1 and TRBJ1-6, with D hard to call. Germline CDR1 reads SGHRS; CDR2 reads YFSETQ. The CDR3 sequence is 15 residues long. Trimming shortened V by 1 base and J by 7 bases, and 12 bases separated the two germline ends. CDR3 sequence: CASSLNRVGNSPLHF. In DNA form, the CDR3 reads TGCGCCAGCAGCTTGAACCGCGTGGGCAATTCACCCCTCCACTTT.

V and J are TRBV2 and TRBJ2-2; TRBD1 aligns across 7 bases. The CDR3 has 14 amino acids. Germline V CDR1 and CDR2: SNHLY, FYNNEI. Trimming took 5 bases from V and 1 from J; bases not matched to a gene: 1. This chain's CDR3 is CASSRQGNTGELFF. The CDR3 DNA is TGTGCCAGCAGTAGACAGGGGAACACCGGGGAGCTGTTTTTT.

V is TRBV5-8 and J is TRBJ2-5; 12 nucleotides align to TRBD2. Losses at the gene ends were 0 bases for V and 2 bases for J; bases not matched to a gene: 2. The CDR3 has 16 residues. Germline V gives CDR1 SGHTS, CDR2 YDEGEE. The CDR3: CASSLGTSGEQETQYF. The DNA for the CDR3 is TGTGCCAGCAGCTTGGGGACTAGCGGGGAACAAGAGACCCAGTACTTC. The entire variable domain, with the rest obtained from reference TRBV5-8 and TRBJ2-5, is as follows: EAGVTQSPTHLIKTRGQQATLRCSPISGHTSVYWYQQALGLGLQFLLWYDEGEERNRGNFPPRFSGRQFPNYSSELNVNALELEDSALYLCASSLGTSGEQETQYFGPGTRLLVL.

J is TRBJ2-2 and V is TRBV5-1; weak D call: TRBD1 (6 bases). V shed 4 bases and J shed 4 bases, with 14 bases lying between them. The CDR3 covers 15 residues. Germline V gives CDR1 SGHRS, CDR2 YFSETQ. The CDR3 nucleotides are TGCGCCAGCAGCATCCGGGACATCCGCACCGGGGAGCTGTTTTTT. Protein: CASSIRDIRTGELFF.